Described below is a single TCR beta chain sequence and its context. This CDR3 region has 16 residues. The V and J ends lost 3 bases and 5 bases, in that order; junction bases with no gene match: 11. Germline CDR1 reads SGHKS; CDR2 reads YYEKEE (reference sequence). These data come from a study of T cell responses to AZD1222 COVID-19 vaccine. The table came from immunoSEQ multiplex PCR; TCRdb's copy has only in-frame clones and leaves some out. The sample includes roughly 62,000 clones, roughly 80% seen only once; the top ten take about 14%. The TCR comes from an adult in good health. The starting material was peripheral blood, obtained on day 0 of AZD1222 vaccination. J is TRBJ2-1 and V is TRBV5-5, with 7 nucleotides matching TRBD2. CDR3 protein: CASSSGPSGGHNEQFF. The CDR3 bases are TGTGCCAGCAGCTCCGGCCCGTCGGGGGGACACAATGAGCAGTTCTTC.